This TCR beta chain was observed in a study of T-cell memory formation after mild COVID-19. Findings and caveats of the study: Balance between CD4 and CD8 was seen in clones contracting day 15 to 85, and a CD4+ lean was seen in later expanders. The study detected some responding clones in pre-infection memory, suggesting cross-reactive memory joined.

Comment on this clonotype: Its target is not known.

5'RACE with constant-segment primers yielded barcoded, UMI-tagged TCR alpha and TCR beta cDNA libraries. Using its own MiXCR run on the 5' RACE reads, TCRdb lists one record per CDR3 protein. Here the sample spans around 250,000 distinct CDR3 sequences, 15% to 20% being singletons. There are 13 residues in the CDR3. Germline V gene data show CDR1 as SGHRS and CDR2 as YFSETQ. Trimming stripped 2 bases from V and 6 bases from J, with 12 bases between. The TCR was taken from a man younger than 35 who had mild COVID-19 (a few samples of this study predate the infection). Cell type and time point are not known. The sample taken for sequencing was PBMCs or a T cell subset sorted from them (not recorded which). The V gene is TRBV5-1, the J gene TRBJ2-7, with TRBD2 as a possible D gene (5 bases). The CDR3 reads CASSLEGGGEQYV. CDR3 bases: TGCGCCAGCAGCTTAGAGGGCGGAGGCGAGCAGTACGTC.